The entry that follows covers one TCR beta chain sequence. Its specificity is unknown. This sample was taken from a study of T cells in Graves' hyperthyroidism and ophthalmopathy. Study-level results: Also found in blood were most expanded thyroid clonotypes above 0.001.

RNA transcripts provided the source from which TCR beta CDR3 regions were amplified. The study used the HTBI primer set for a first-round RT-PCR of the TCR CDR3. TCRdb recomputed calls from the multiplex PCR reads with MiXCR, one row per CDR3 protein. This sample carries about 740,000 distinct CDR3 sequences, 12% to 15% of them seen once, and the ten largest clones take 10%. CDR1 and CDR2 (germline): SGDLS, YYNGEE. The ends were cut back, 0 bases at V and 5 bases at J, with 14 bases in the middle. This CDR3 is built from 15 residues. The sequenced sample consisted of blood. The rearrangement links TRBV9 to TRBJ2-5; D may correspond to TRBD1 or TRBD2 (5 bases each). This clonotype originated in a woman younger than 35 with Graves' hyperthyroidism. The CDR3 is CASSVASRGAETQYF. The CDR3 bases are TGTGCCAGCAGCGTAGCTTCGAGGGGAGCGGAGACCCAGTACTTC. The entire variable domain, with the rest obtained from reference TRBV9 and TRBJ2-5, is as follows: DSGVTQTPKHLITATGQRVTLRCSPRSGDLSVYWYQQSLDQGLQFLIQYYNGEERAKGNILERFSAQQFPDLHSELNLSSLELGDSALYFCASSVASRGAETQYFGPGTRLLVL.